The sequence of this T cell receptor (beta chain) was determined in a study of cytomegalovirus exposure and HLA in healthy donors. The CDR3 is made up of 14 amino acids. Trimming took 5 bases from V and 1 from J, leaving 11 bases between them. Germline CDR1 reads SGHTA; CDR2 reads FQGNSA. PCR amplification relied on 60 Vbeta primers (plus 13 Jbeta primers). Assay used: immunoSEQ multiplex PCR; TCRdb lists only in-frame clones, some missing. Here the sample spans 200,000 or so clones, 70% to 80% being singletons. Comments on this clone: Its antigen remains unidentified.

Points from the study as a whole: Both high specificity and high sensitivity reportedly marked the classifier's diagnosis of cytomegalovirus status.

The receptor was isolated from a male donor in good health and CMV-seropositive. The sequencing sample was made of PBMCs. V is TRBV7-2 and J is TRBJ1-1; the D gene is possibly TRBD1 (6 bases). CDR3 sequence reads: CASSPGQSNTEAFF. The DNA of the CDR3 is TGTGCCAGCAGCCCGGGACAATCGAACACTGAAGCTTTCTTT.